This TCR beta chain was retrieved from a study of cytomegalovirus exposure and HLA in healthy donors. Overall study: A subsequent analysis reported that the 100 to 150 validation repertoires were produced on the same platform that had also been used for the 500 to 700 first-cohort repertoires.

The validation cohort, a group of over a hundred subjects, included the donors and was separate from the roughly 670-subject first cohort. The CDR3 runs 18 residues. V gave up 2 bases and J gave up 0 bases, with 18 bases separating them. Germline CDR1 and CDR2: SGHDT and YYEEEE. The assay was immunoSEQ multiplex PCR, and TCRdb's table has in-frame clones only and misses some. This sample yields 110,000 or so clones, of which around nine tenths are seen a single time; approximately 2.3% belongs to the top ten. Study-wide results and limits: A few chains tied to CMV proved CMV antigen-specific in vitro. Most sequenced TCRs were rare (though some public TCRs occurred in many donors).

For this clone: Its antigen is not known.

The receptor comes from a woman under 30 in good health and CMV-seronegative. This chain uses TRBV5-6 with TRBJ1-3; D is unclear. The specimen sequenced was PBMCs. CDR3 DNA sequence: TGTGCCAGCAGCTTTCGCGCCCCAGGCATCGACTCTGGAAACACCATATATTTT. Protein sequence: CASSFRAPGIDSGNTIYF.